This T cell receptor beta chain was found in a study of blood T cell repertoires in COVID-19. V gave up 8 bases and J gave up 0 bases; unmatched junction bases: 12. The CDR3 is 19 residues long. CDR1 and CDR2 (germline): SGHAT, FQNNGV. Per the authors' pipeline: Estimation of nucleated cell counts relied on the amplification of reference gene primers. Sequencing was performed with immunoSEQ multiplex PCR; in TCRdb, only in-frame clones are kept and a portion is missing. That table is the source of V, J and clone size, and D and trimming were worked out from the DNA. The sample holds just over 95,000 clones, about 81% seen once.

Sequences were obtained from peripheral blood. The origin of this receptor is an elderly man with acute or convalescent COVID-19. The chain joins TRBV11-2 to TRBJ2-4; 14 bases agree with TRBD2. The chain's CDR3 is CASQLGTSGGKVAKNIQYF. CDR3 sequence (DNA): TGTGCCAGCCAACTTGGGACTAGCGGGGGAAAAGTAGCCAAAAACATTCAGTACTTC.